The 22 T cell receptor beta chains below all came from one sample that was sequenced in a study of lymphopenia after photon versus proton radiotherapy. TCRdb's table, derived via immunoSEQ multiplex PCR, lists solely in-frame clones and lacks some. This table has 50,000 to 70,000 clones, roughly 90% appearing once. Sample: peripheral blood, taken from a patient treated with proton-based radiotherapy. All receptors come from a man older than 75 with esophageal cancer.

V gene TRBV5-1 combines with J gene TRBJ1-4; tentatively, D is TRBD1 (5 bases). The V gene lost 5 bases and the J gene lost 3 bases, with 17 bases spanning the gap. CDR1 is SGHRS and CDR2 is YFSETQ in the germline V gene. The length of the CDR3 is 16 residues. CDR3 bases: TGCGCCAGCAGGGGCAGGGAAGAAATGGCTAATGAAAAACTGTTTTTT. Protein product: CASRGREEMANEKLFF.

This CDR3 is CASSVRDLEGGEQFF. DNA for the CDR3: TGTGCCAGCAGCGTCCGGGACCTTGAGGGTGGTGAGCAGTTCTTC. This chain joins TRBV9 and TRBJ2-1; D is perhaps TRBD1 or TRBD2 (5 bases each). CDR3 length: 15 amino acids. Germline CDR1 reads SGDLS; CDR2 reads YYNGEE. V lost 2 bases and J 9 bases, leaving 18 bases between the germline ends.

The V and J genes are TRBV27 and TRBJ2-5; D might be TRBD1 (6 bases). Germline CDR1 MNHEY, CDR2 SMNVEV (reference sequence). The CDR3 is made up of 13 amino acids. The V end lost 7 bases, the J end lost 4 bases, and 13 bases lay between the germline ends. CDR3 coding DNA: TGTGCCAGCAAGCCAGGGGACCTAGAGACCCAGTACTTC. This translates into CASKPGDLETQYF.

The chain carries TRBV6-6 and TRBJ2-7, with 8 bases aligning to TRBD1. CDR1 is MNHNY and CDR2 is SVGAGI in the germline V gene (reference sequence). CDR3 length equals 16 residues. After removal of 0 bases from V and 0 bases from J, the junction contained 4 bases not matched to a gene. The CDR3 nucleotides read TGTGCCAGCAGTTACTCGAGACAGGGGAGCTCCTACGAGCAGTACTTC. Translated, it gives CASSYSRQGSSYEQYF.

This chain joins TRBV7-9 and TRBJ2-3, with 9 bases identical to TRBD1. The germline V gene has CDR1 SEHNR and CDR2 FQNEAQ (reference sequence). The CDR3 is 14 residues long. V trimming: 2 bases; J trimming: 6 bases; junction bases outside the gene matches: 3. The CDR3 DNA reads TGTGCCAGCAGCTTAACAGGGGGCGCCGATACGCAGTATTTT. Translating gives CASSLTGGADTQYF.

The V gene is TRBV7-2, the J gene TRBJ1-1, with 7 positions matching TRBD1. V shed 6 bases, J shed 1 base, and the junction held 14 bases outside the gene matches. CDR1 and CDR2 (germline): SGHTA, FQGNSA. This CDR3 contains 17 residues. This CDR3 is CASSRQGGTLENTEAFF. As DNA, the CDR3 is TGTGCCAGCAGTCGACAGGGAGGGACACTAGAGAACACTGAAGCTTTCTTT.

The chain uses TRBV30 and TRBJ2-3; D unresolved. The germline CDR1 and CDR2 sequences are GTSNPN and SVGIG (reference sequence). Trimming removed 0 bases at V and 2 bases at J, with 3 bases between. This CDR3 is 12 amino acids long. In nucleotides, the CDR3 is TGTGCCTGGAGTGTAGTCACAGATACGCAGTATTTT. Protein: CAWSVVTDTQYF.

The chain uses TRBV19 and TRBJ2-5; 11 positions agree with TRBD1. The V and J ends lost 4 bases and 5 bases, in that order; junction bases with no gene match: 6. Germline-derived CDR1 and CDR2 are LNHDA and SQIVND (reference sequence). This CDR3 spans 15 amino acids. The CDR3 bases are TGTGCCAGTAGTACCCGGACAGGGGGCAGCGAGACCCAGTACTTC. This gives the protein CASSTRTGGSETQYF.

CDR3 nucleotide sequence: TGCGCCAGCAACCCGGGACAGGTTGTTACTGAAGCTTTCTTT. Its protein is CASNPGQVVTEAFF. The chain links TRBV5-1 to TRBJ1-1; the match to TRBD1 covers 8 bases. CDR3 size: 14 residues. Germline V gene data show CDR1 as SGHRS and CDR2 as YFSETQ. The V and J ends lost 6 bases and 5 bases, in that order; junction bases with no gene match: 9.

This chain links TRBV21-1 with TRBJ1-1; no DNA check was done on the table's D call, TRBD1. TRBV21-1 is marked as a pseudogene. The CDR3 covers 9 residues. The CDR3 region has the DNA TGTGCCAGCCGATCTGGCGCTTTCTTT. Its translation is CASRSGAFF.

This clone came up once. CDR3 region: CASGPPGAPAEQFF. The DNA of the CDR3 is TGTGCTAGTGGTCCCCCAGGAGCACCGGCCGAGCAGTTCTTC. The chain employs TRBV12-5 and TRBJ2-1; D gene unclear. Trimming shortened V by 5 bases and J by 10 bases, and 18 bases separated the two germline ends. Germline V lookup: CDR1 LGHNT, CDR2 FRNRAP. The length of the CDR3 is 14 residues.

V and J are TRBV6-6 and TRBJ2-3; D ambiguous. Germline V gene data show CDR1 as MNHNY and CDR2 as SVGAGI (reference sequence). Trimming shortened V by 6 bases and J by 2 bases, and 12 bases separated the two germline ends. This CDR3 comprises 14 residues. The CDR3 nucleotides are TGTGCCAGCAGAGAAGGCCTCGACACAGATACGCAGTATTTT. It specifies CASREGLDTDTQYF.

By share, this clone counts as medium-sized (0.01 to 0.1%). The chain has TRBV7-2 and TRBJ2-5; D might be TRBD2 (6 bases). This CDR3 comprises 15 residues. From germline, CDR1 is SGHTA and CDR2 FQGNSA. V dropped 3 bases and J dropped 3 bases, with 14 bases sitting between them. This CDR3 is CASSFQGLGEETQYF. The CDR3, as DNA: TGTGCCAGCAGCTTTCAGGGACTCGGGGAAGAGACCCAGTACTTC.

This chain links TRBV19 with TRBJ1-5, with D possibly being TRBD1 (5 bases). Germline CDR1 reads LNHDA; CDR2 reads SQIVND (reference sequence). The V gene lost 11 bases and the J gene lost 2 bases, with 19 bases spanning the gap. There are 15 residues in the CDR3. The CDR3 here is CASNMGDWGNQPQHF. As DNA, the CDR3 is TGTGCCTCAAATATGGGGGATTGGGGCAATCAGCCCCAGCATTTT.

This clone was observed a handful of times. The V and J genes are TRBV7-2 and TRBJ2-3; unclear D gene. From germline, CDR1 is SGHTA and CDR2 FQGNSA. The V end lost 6 bases, the J end lost 4 bases, and 11 bases lay between the germline ends. The CDR3 spans 13 residues. The CDR3 region is CASSPQYSDTQYF. The DNA for the CDR3 is TGTGCCAGCAGTCCCCAATATTCAGATACGCAGTATTTT.

This chain links TRBV11-2 with TRBJ2-1; TRBD2 agrees at 8 bases. This CDR3 contains 13 residues. With 1 base clipped from V and 14 bases from J, the junction kept 7 bases outside the gene matches. The V gene's germline CDR1 is SGHAT and CDR2 FQNNGV. The CDR3 region is CASSLAGTRLKFF. CDR3 DNA sequence: TGTGCCAGCAGCTTAGCGGGGACTAGACTGAAGTTCTTC.

This clone was observed a single time. The V call is TRBV5-4, the J call TRBJ2-3; D not resolved. Germline values: CDR1 SGHNT, CDR2 YYREEE (reference sequence). The CDR3 loop spans 13 amino acids. V lost 4 bases to trimming and J lost 4 bases, with 10 bases between them. The CDR3 protein is CASSLERADTQYF. The CDR3 DNA reads as TGTGCCAGCAGCCTCGAACGGGCAGATACGCAGTATTTT.

This chain uses TRBV7-7 with TRBJ2-7; D possibly corresponds to TRBD1 (5 bases). This CDR3 has 14 amino acids. V was pared by 1 base and J by 2 bases, with 9 bases between. CDR1 is SSHAT, CDR2 FNYEAQ, per germline (reference sequence). CDR3 loop: CASSLEDRPYEQYF. In DNA form, the CDR3 reads TGTGCCAGCAGCTTAGAAGACAGACCCTACGAGCAGTACTTC.

The V call is TRBV27, the J call TRBJ2-7; 7 nucleotides agree with TRBD1. The CDR3 is 15 residues long. Germline CDR1 reads MNHEY; CDR2 reads SMNVEV (reference sequence). V shed 6 bases and J 1 base; nucleotides not matched to a gene: 9. Here the CDR3 DNA reads TGTGCCAGCAGGTTTGGGGACAGCTATTCCTACGAGCAGTACTTC. Protein product: CASRFGDSYSYEQYF.

The chain uses TRBV29-1 and TRBJ2-3; D perhaps matches TRBD2 (5 bases). Germline V gives CDR1 SQVTM, CDR2 ANQGSEA. Trimming took off 3 bases at V and 2 bases at J, with 9 bases between the two ends. The CDR3 sequence is 13 residues long. The CDR3 sequence: CSVDGELTDTQYF. The CDR3 DNA sequence: TGCAGCGTTGACGGGGAGCTCACAGATACGCAGTATTTT.

The chain joins TRBV29-1 to TRBJ2-5; D is perhaps TRBD2 (6 bases). The germline V gene has CDR1 SQVTM and CDR2 ANQGSEA. The CDR3 has 13 amino acids. V was clipped by 4 bases and J by 1 base, with 10 bases between them. Here the CDR3 DNA reads TGCAGCGTTGGGGCGGGACTCCAAGAGACCCAGTACTTC. Translating it yields CSVGAGLQETQYF.

V usage is TRBV7-7 and J usage is TRBJ2-3, with 9 positions matching TRBD2. Germline V CDR1 and CDR2: SSHAT, FNYEAQ (reference sequence). CDR3 length equals 13 residues. Here the CDR3 reads CASAGGWTDTQYF. CDR3 coding DNA: TGTGCTAGCGCGGGGGGGTGGACAGATACGCAGTATTTT.